The 5 T cell receptor beta chains presented below share a single source sample, sequenced in a study of T cells in pancreatic ductal adenocarcinoma. No neoadjuvant therapy was given to the selected pancreatic ductal adenocarcinoma patients before their surgery. Sequencing used immunoSEQ multiplex PCR; TCRdb keeps in-frame clones, though not all of them. The repertoire consists of about 16,000 clones, with approximately 89% occurring once and the leading ten covering approximately 17%. Sample: PBMCs. These receptors were taken from a human donor with pancreatic ductal adenocarcinoma.

V and J are TRBV10-3 and TRBJ2-3; 7 nucleotides match TRBD2. Germline CDR1 is ENHRY and CDR2 is SYGVKD. The CDR3 totals 15 residues. V shed 2 bases, J shed 6 bases, and the junction held 8 bases outside the gene matches. The chain's CDR3 is CAISEPATSSDTQYF. DNA of the CDR3: TGTGCCATCAGTGAGCCCGCGACTAGCTCGGATACGCAGTATTTT.

This chain links TRBV7-2 with TRBJ1-1; 12 bases agree with TRBD1. Germline values: CDR1 SGHTA, CDR2 FQGNSA. This CDR3 is 17 amino acids long. The trim removed 1 base at V and 5 bases at J, leaving 8 bases unmatched. In DNA, the CDR3 is TGTGCCAGCAGCTTAGATGGGACAGGGGGCGGGCGGACTGAAGCTTTCTTT. This gives the protein CASSLDGTGGGRTEAFF.

The chain combines TRBV27 with TRBJ2-3, with TRBD1 matching 10 bases. The germline CDR1 and CDR2 sequences are MNHEY and SMNVEV (reference sequence). The CDR3 is 18 amino acids. The V gene end was trimmed by 5 bases and the J gene end by 0 bases; junction bases not matched to a gene: 11. The chain's CDR3 is CASSQRQGAIPSTDTQYF. The CDR3 nucleotides are TGTGCCAGCAGTCAGAGACAGGGGGCTATCCCCAGCACAGATACGCAGTATTTT.

This clone was picked up a small number of times. The rearrangement uses TRBV19 and TRBJ2-6; D remains ambiguous. This CDR3 is 18 amino acids long. Trimming removed 1 base from V and 0 bases from J, with 13 bases in between. Per the germline V gene, CDR1 is LNHDA and CDR2 is SQIVND (reference sequence). CDR3 nucleotide sequence: TGTGCCAGTAGTATAGGACCAGTATTCGGCTCTGGGGCCAACGTCCTGACTTTC. Translation gives CASSIGPVFGSGANVLTF.

The rearrangement uses TRBV5-6 and TRBJ1-4, with D possibly matching TRBD1 (6 bases). The CDR3 is 15 amino acids. Trimming removed 0 bases at V and 7 bases at J, with 13 bases between. Germline V gives CDR1 SGHDT, CDR2 YYEEEE. This chain's CDR3 is CASSLAQGLSEKLFF. CDR3 DNA sequence: TGTGCCAGCAGCTTGGCACAGGGCCTGAGTGAAAAACTGTTTTTT.